Below are 12 T cell receptor beta chains sequenced from a single sample in a study of radiation and T cells in renal cell carcinoma (dated by TCRdb to 2018 to 2021). The sample's time point label is to be understood as: baseline pretreatment blood. According to the study, the label for this sample's treatment or condition signals: 15 Gy SBRT to primary tumor, nephrectomy 4 weeks later. The library was built by means of the immunoSEQ multiplex PCR assay. The source is immuneACCESS, and TCRdb retained only in-frame sequences with V and J called. Part of the clones is not carried over; for the studies checked, unresolved V genes explain less than half of this, and the remainder is unexplained. The table for this sample lists roughly 120,000 clones; around 83% of them were counted only once. Of the sample, around 3% falls within the top ten clones. The sample was blood, taken from a patient whose treatment included radiotherapy and nephrectomy. Receptors originate from a woman aged 60-70 years with renal cell carcinoma.

V usage is TRBV6-5 and J usage is TRBJ2-5, with 12 positions matching TRBD1. The CDR3 is 15 residues long. V dropped 8 bases and J dropped 5; count of bases not matched to a gene: 9. Germline V gene lookup returns CDR1 MNHEY and CDR2 SVGAGI. The DNA for the CDR3 is TGTGCCAGCCGAACCGGGACAGGGGGCGTTGAGACCCAGTACTTC. Its translation is CASRTGTGGVETQYF.

J is TRBJ1-1 and V is TRBV27; D call uncertain. The length of the CDR3 is 15 residues. The germline V gene encodes CDR1 MNHEY and CDR2 SMNVEV (reference sequence). The germline V and J ends were trimmed by 3 bases and 1 base, with 12 bases remaining between them. CDR3 sequence (DNA): TGTGCCAGCAGTTTGACGGCTTCGGGGAACACTGAAGCTTTCTTT. Its protein is CASSLTASGNTEAFF.

The chain employs TRBV5-8 and TRBJ1-5; D is undetermined. This CDR3 region has 12 residues. With 0 bases removed from V and 9 bases from J, the gap between germline ends came to 7 bases. Germline CDR1 SGHTS, CDR2 YDEGEE. The CDR3 DNA reads as TGTGCCAGCAGCTTGGCCGGGAGGCCCCAGCATTTT. Translating it yields CASSLAGRPQHF.

Note on this clone: At the DNA level, this CDR3 is encoded by other sequences in the same sample as well. V is TRBV9 and J is TRBJ2-7; 10 nucleotides match TRBD1. CDR1 and CDR2 from the germline V gene are SGDLS and YYNGEE. The CDR3 runs to 17 residues. With 2 bases clipped from V and 3 bases from J, the junction kept 11 bases outside the gene matches. The CDR3 protein is CASSVGTGALAGYEQYF. Written as DNA, the CDR3 is TGTGCCAGCAGCGTGGGGACAGGGGCCCTAGCGGGCTACGAGCAGTACTTC.

The chain is built from TRBV28 and TRBJ1-5; D gene uncertain. This CDR3 has 12 amino acids. V was shortened by 6 bases and J by 1 base, with 4 bases between the two germline ends. Germline loops: CDR1 MDHEN, CDR2 SYDVKM. CDR3 sequence (DNA): TGTGCCAGCAGCAAGAGCAATCAGCCCCAGCATTTT. As protein: CASSKSNQPQHF.

This sequence joins TRBV6-6 and TRBJ2-7; D is ambiguous. The V gene's germline CDR1 is MNHNY and CDR2 SVGAGI (reference sequence). The CDR3 contains 15 residues. V was pared by 0 bases and J by 1 base, with 10 bases between. The CDR3 loop reads CASSYSVVRSYEQYF. CDR3 sequence (DNA): TGTGCCAGCAGTTACTCTGTCGTCCGGTCCTACGAGCAGTACTTC.

The J gene is TRBJ1-5, the V gene TRBV15; D may be TRBD1 (5 bases). Trimming stripped 0 bases from V and 4 bases from J, with 13 bases between. Germline CDR1 reads LNHNV; CDR2 reads YYDKDF (reference sequence). The CDR3 length is 16 residues. CDR3 in DNA: TGTGCCACCAGCAGAGATCTCAGGGTTGGTAATCAGCCCCAGCATTTT. Its translation is CATSRDLRVGNQPQHF. Based on the CDR3 plus reference TRBV15 and TRBJ1-5, the full variable domain is DAMVIQNPRYQVTQFGKPVTLSCSQTLNHNVMYWYQQKSSQAPKLLFHYYDKDFNNEADTPDNFQSRRPNTSFCFLDIRSPGLGDTAMYLCATSRDLRVGNQPQHFGDGTRLSIL.

This sequence joins TRBV27 and TRBJ1-3; D gene ambiguous. The CDR3 length is 15 residues. The V gene lost 0 bases and the J gene lost 0 bases, with 6 bases spanning the gap. Germline-derived CDR1 and CDR2 are MNHEY and SMNVEV (reference sequence). The DNA for the CDR3 is TGTGCCAGCAGTTTATCGGGGATCTCTGGAAACACCATATATTTT. It yields the protein CASSLSGISGNTIYF.

The genes are TRBV7-8 and TRBJ2-7, with D hard to call. Trimming stripped 4 bases from V and 0 bases from J, with 10 bases between. CDR3 size: 14 residues. CDR1 is SGHVS, CDR2 FQNEAQ, per germline. The CDR3 DNA follows: TGTGCCAGCAGCTCGACAACCGGCTCCTACGAGCAGTACTTC. Its translation: CASSSTTGSYEQYF.

This clone was recorded once. J is TRBJ2-1 and V is TRBV4-2, with D unresolved. Trimming removed 3 bases at V and 6 bases at J, with 9 bases between. The CDR3 covers 13 residues. The V gene's germline CDR1 is LGHNA and CDR2 YNFKEQ. The CDR3 is CASSHGIGNEQFF. CDR3 DNA sequence: TGTGCCAGCAGCCATGGAATCGGCAATGAGCAGTTCTTC.

Remarks on this clone: One junction end does not reproduce the germline sequence, and a read error may be involved. The rearrangement joins TRBV5-1 to TRBJ2-1, with 8 bases fitting TRBD1. CDR3 length: 15 residues. Germline V gene sequence: CDR1 SGHRS, CDR2 YFSETQ. The CDR3 nucleotides are TGTGCCAGCAGCTGGGGGACAGGTGGACTCCATGAGCAGTTCTTC. It is translated as CASSWGTGGLHEQFF.

The CDR3 DNA sequence: TGTGCCAGCAGGCGAACAGGGTTTGAGCAGTACTTC. Its translation is CASRRTGFEQYF. The chain couples TRBV6-5 to TRBJ2-7, with D tentatively TRBD1 (6 bases). The V end was cut by 6 bases, the J end by 7 bases, with 13 bases between. Germline V gene sequence: CDR1 MNHEY, CDR2 SVGAGI. The CDR3 covers 12 residues.